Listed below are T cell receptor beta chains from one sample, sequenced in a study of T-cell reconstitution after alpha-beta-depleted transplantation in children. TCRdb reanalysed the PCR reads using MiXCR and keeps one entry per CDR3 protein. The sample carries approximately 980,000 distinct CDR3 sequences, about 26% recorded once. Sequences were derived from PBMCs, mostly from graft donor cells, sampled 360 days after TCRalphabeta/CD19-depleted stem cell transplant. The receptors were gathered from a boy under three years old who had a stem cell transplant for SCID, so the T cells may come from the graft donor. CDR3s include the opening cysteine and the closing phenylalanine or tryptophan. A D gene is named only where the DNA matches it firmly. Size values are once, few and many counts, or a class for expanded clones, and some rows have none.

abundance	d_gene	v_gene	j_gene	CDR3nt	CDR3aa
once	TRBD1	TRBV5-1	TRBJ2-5	TGCGCCAGCAGCCCGGAGAGGGGGCGGACGACCCAGTACTTC	CASSPERGRTTQYF
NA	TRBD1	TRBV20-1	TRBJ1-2	TGCAGTGCTAGAGGTCTCCAGGGGGCCAACTATGGCTACACCTTC	CSARGLQGANYGYTF
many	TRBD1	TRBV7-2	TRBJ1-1	TGTGCCAGCAGCCCCCGGACAGGGATGAACACTGAAGCTTTCTTT	CASSPRTGMNTEAFF
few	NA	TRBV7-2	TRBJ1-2	TGTGCCAGCAGCCTAGGACACCCAGGCTACACCTTC	CASSLGHPGYTF
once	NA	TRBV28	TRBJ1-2	TGTGCCAGCAGTTCCCGAGGGGGGAACTATGGCTACACCTTC	CASSSRGGNYGYTF
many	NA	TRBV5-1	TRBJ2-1	TGCGCCAGCAGCTTGGGCGCCCAGGGTGACAGGCTCTCCTACAATGAGCAGTTCTTC	CASSLGAQGDRLSYNEQFF
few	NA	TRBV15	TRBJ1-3	TGTGCCACCAGCAGAACAAGGACGGGTGGCTCTGGAAACACCATATATTTT	CATSRTRTGGSGNTIYF
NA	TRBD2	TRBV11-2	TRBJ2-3	TGTGCCAGCAGCTACCGACTAGCGGAACCCACAGATACGCAGTATTTT	CASSYRLAEPTDTQYF
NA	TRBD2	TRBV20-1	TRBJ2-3	TGCAGTGCTGGGGTAGCGGGGGGGCATATAGATACGCAGTATTTT	CSAGVAGGHIDTQYF
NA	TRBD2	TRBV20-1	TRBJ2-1	TGCAGTGCTCGCCCCTACAGCGGGGGGCCCTTACGGGAGCAGTTCTTC	CSARPYSGGPLREQFF
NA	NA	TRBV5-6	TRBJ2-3	TGTGCCAGCAGCTTGGTCCTTCACACAGATACGCAGTATTTT	CASSLVLHTDTQYF
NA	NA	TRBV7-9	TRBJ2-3	TGTGCCAGCAGCACCACCCGGGTCATCTCAGATACGCAGTATTTT	CASSTTRVISDTQYF
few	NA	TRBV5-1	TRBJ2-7	TGCGCCAGCAGCTTGGGCCTACAGGTAACCCTCTCCTACGAGCAGTACTTC	CASSLGLQVTLSYEQYF
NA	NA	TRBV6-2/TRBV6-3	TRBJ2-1	TGTGCCAGCAGTTACCGGGCAGTGGGTTGGGAGCAGTTCTTC	CASSYRAVGWEQFF
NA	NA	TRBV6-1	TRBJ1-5	TGTGCCAGCGCAGAGGGTAGGGGCAATCAGCCCCAGCATTTT	CASAEGRGNQPQHF
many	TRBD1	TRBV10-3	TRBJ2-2	TGTGCCATCAGCCCTACAGGGGACACCGGGGAGCTGTTTTTT	CAISPTGDTGELFF
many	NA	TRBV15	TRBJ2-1	TGTGCCACCAGCTCCCGACCGGGAAGTGGGGATGAGCAGTTCTTC	CATSSRPGSGDEQFF
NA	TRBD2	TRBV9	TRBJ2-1	TGTGCCAGCAGCGTAGAATCGGGACTAGATAATCTTGAGCAGTTCTTC	CASSVESGLDNLEQFF
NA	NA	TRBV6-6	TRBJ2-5	TGTGCCAACCAGACAGACCAAGAGACCCAGTACTTC	CANQTDQETQYF
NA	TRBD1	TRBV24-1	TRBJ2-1	TGTGCCACCAGTGATTTTCCGGGACAGGGGATAAATGAGCAGTTCTTC	CATSDFPGQGINEQFF
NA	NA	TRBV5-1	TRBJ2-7	TGCGCCAGCAGTCAACTTCCAGAAGGCTACGAGCAGTACTTC	CASSQLPEGYEQYF
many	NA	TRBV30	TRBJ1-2	TGTGCCTGGAGTCGTGATTTCTATGGCTACACCTTC	CAWSRDFYGYTF
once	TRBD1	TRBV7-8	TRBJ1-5	TGTGCCAGCAGCTTAGGGACAGGTTCGCTGAATCAGCCCCAGCATTTT	CASSLGTGSLNQPQHF
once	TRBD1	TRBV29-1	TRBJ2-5	TGCAGCGCTGGGGACAGTTACGACCAAGAGACCCAGTACTTC	CSAGDSYDQETQYF
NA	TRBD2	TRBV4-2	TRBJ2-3	TGTGCCAGCAGCCAAGGGGGGACTAGCGGGGGGGATACGCAGTATTTT	CASSQGGTSGGDTQYF
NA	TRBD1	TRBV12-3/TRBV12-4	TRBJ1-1	TGTGCCAGCAGTCACGACAGGGTGAACACTGAAGCTTTCTTT	CASSHDRVNTEAFF
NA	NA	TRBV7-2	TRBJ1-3	TGTGCCAGCAGCCCGGACCGTAGAAGCTCTGGAAACACCATATATTTT	CASSPDRRSSGNTIYF
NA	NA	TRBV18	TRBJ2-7	TGTGCCAGCTCACCGGTTCAACAGGGCTACAAGCAGTACTTC	CASSPVQQGYKQYF
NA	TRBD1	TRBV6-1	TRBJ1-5	TGTGCCAGCAGCGGACAGGGGGCTAGTCAGCCCCAGCATTTT	CASSGQGASQPQHF
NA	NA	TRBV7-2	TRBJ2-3	TGTGCCAGCAGCCACGGACAGCTAACAAGGGATACGCAGTATTTT	CASSHGQLTRDTQYF
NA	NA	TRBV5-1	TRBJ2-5	TGCGCCTCGGGCGAGGGCCGGGAGACCCAGTACTTC	CASGEGRETQYF
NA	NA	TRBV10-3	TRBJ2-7	TGTGCCATCAGCCCCCGGGGCAGGGTCCCCCTTGTGCAGTACTTC	CAISPRGRVPLVQYF
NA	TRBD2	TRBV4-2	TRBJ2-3	TGTGCCAGCAGCCAAGATAAGGCTAGCGGGGGCCCCGCGCATTTT	CASSQDKASGGPAHF
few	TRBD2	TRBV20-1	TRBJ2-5	TGCAGTGCTAGAGAGAGCGGGGCCATTCAGACCCAGTACTTC	CSARESGAIQTQYF
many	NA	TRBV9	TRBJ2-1	TGTGCCAGCAGTGTGGGGGGGGGCCCCTACAATGAGCAGTTCTTC	CASSVGGGPYNEQFF
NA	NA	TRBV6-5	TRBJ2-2	TGTGCCAGCAGTTTAGGATGGACTATCCGGGCCGGGGAGCTGTTTTTT	CASSLGWTIRAGELFF
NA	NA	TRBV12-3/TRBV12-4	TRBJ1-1	TGTGCCAGCAGGTCGTACAGGAGGGACACTGAAGCTTTCTTT	CASRSYRRDTEAFF
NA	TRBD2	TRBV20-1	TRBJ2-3	TGCAGTGCTAACGCGGGGGACACAGATACGCAGTATTTT	CSANAGDTDTQYF
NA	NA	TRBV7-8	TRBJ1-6	TGTGCCAGCAGGTTAGCGATCGGCCGGGACTGGAATTCACCCCTCCACTTT	CASRLAIGRDWNSPLHF
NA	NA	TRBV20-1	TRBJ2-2	TGCAGTGCTAGAGATTCCCAGGGTCACACCGGGGAGCTGTTTTTT	CSARDSQGHTGELFF
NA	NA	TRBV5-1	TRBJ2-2	TGCGCCAGCAGCTTTATCGCAGGGAACACCGGGGAGCTGTTTTTT	CASSFIAGNTGELFF
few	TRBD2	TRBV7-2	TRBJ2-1	TGTGCCAGCAGCTTAGGAAGAGCGGGGGGGAGATACAATGAGCAGTTCTTC	CASSLGRAGGRYNEQFF
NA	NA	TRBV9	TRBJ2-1	TGTGCCAGCAGCGTCCAGGTTAGCTCCTACAATGAGCAGTTCTTC	CASSVQVSSYNEQFF
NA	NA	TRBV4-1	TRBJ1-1	TGCGCCAGCAGCCCCCTGATCCTCCGGGACGGCCGGAACACTGAAGCTTTCTTT	CASSPLILRDGRNTEAFF
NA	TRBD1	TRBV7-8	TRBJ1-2	TGTGCCAGCAGCCCCCGTAGCGGGACAGGTTATGGCTACACCTTC	CASSPRSGTGYGYTF
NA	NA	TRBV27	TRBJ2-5	TGTGCCAGCAGACCACACCCGGGAACCATGAGGGAGACCCAGTACTTC	CASRPHPGTMRETQYF
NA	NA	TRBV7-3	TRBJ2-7	TGTGCCAGCAGCTTAAGGCAGGGCCTTGAGCAGTACTTC	CASSLRQGLEQYF
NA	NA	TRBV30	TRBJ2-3	TGTGCCTGGAGGACTAGCACAGATACGCAGTATTTT	CAWRTSTDTQYF
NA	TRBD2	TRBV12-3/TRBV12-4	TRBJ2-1	TGTGCCAGCAGCCCCCAAGCGGGGGGCAAGAATGAGCAGTTCTTC	CASSPQAGGKNEQFF
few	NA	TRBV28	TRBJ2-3	TGTGCCAGCAGGGTGGCGCAATCCACAGATACGCAGTATTTT	CASRVAQSTDTQYF
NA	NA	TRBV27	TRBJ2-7	TGTGCCAGCAGTATCTCAGGGCGGTCCTACGAGCAGTACTTC	CASSISGRSYEQYF
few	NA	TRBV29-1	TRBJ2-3	TGCAGCGTTGGTAGCAACTTGATCACAGATACGCAGTATTTT	CSVGSNLITDTQYF
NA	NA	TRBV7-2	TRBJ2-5	TGTGCCAGCAGCTTAGCGCTGGCAGCAGCTGGGGAGACCCAGTACTTC	CASSLALAAAGETQYF
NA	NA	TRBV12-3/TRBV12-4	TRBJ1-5	TGTGCCAGCAGCTTGGACTGGCTTCCCCAGCATTTT	CASSLDWLPQHF
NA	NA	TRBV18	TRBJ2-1	TGTGCCAGCTCGCCGCGTTGGGGGAGGACTACAGATGAGCAGTTCTTC	CASSPRWGRTTDEQFF
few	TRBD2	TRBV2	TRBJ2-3	TGTGCCAGCTCCCCTAGCGGGGGGACGGTCCATACGCAGTATTTT	CASSPSGGTVHTQYF
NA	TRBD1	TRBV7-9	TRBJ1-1	TGTGCCAGCAGCCCAGGGGGCACTCCCACGGTCACTGAAGCTTTCTTT	CASSPGGTPTVTEAFF
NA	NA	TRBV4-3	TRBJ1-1	TGCGCCAGCAGCCGCAATAGAGGAGCGACCGGGAACACTGAAGCTTTCTTT	CASSRNRGATGNTEAFF
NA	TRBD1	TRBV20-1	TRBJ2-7	TGCAGTGCGAGACAGGGTCTGCGGGAGCAGTACTTC	CSARQGLREQYF